What follows describes a single T cell receptor beta chain. The length of the CDR3 is 11 residues. V was cut by 9 bases and J by 8 bases, with 11 bases left in between. Germline CDR1 MNHEY, CDR2 SMNVEV (reference sequence). These data originate in a study of blood T cell repertoires in COVID-19. The overall study: COVID-19 samples, acute and convalescent, were from the United States, Italy and Spain. PBMCs, B-cell-depleted T cells, or T cells provided the cDNA or gDNA that made up the material.

Per the authors' pipeline: Estimation of nucleated cell counts relied on the amplification of reference gene primers. Method: immunoSEQ multiplex PCR; TCRdb's copy keeps in-frame clones and lacks some. V and J calls and clone size are those listed in that table; D and trimming were worked out from the DNA. Among 25,000 to 35,000 clones listed, around 86% were seen once. The J gene is TRBJ2-1, the V gene TRBV27; a weak D match, TRBD1 (5 bases). The sequence was obtained from a human donor in a cohort sampled during active COVID-19. Sequencing was done on a sample of peripheral blood. DNA of the CDR3: TGTGCCAGTACCCAGGGTCATGAGCAGTTCTTC. Its protein is CASTQGHEQFF.